These T cell receptor beta chains were read from a single sample in a study of radiotherapy plus CTLA-4 blockade in lung cancer. The protocol was immunoSEQ multiplex PCR, while the TCRdb copy is restricted to in-frame clones and leaves out a portion. Of about 87,000 clones in the sample, around 86% are singletons; the top ten hold 16%. The sequences come from peripheral blood, collected from a patient treated with radiotherapy plus ipilimumab. The receptors shown here come from a human donor with non-small cell lung cancer that progressed on radiotherapy plus ipilimumab. The CDR3 runs from the conserved cysteine through the conserved F or W. A D gene is named only where the DNA matches it firmly. Not all rows give a size; the values are once, few, many and, for expanded clones, a class.

TRBV19	TRBD2	.	TRBJ2-1	CASSTQAGEYNEQFF	TGTGCCAGTAGTACCCAAGCGGGGGAGTACAATGAGCAGTTCTTC
TRBV19	TRBD1	.	TRBJ1-2	CASSTPDPRGHGYTF	TGTGCCAGTAGTACCCCTGACCCCAGGGGGCATGGCTACACCTTC
TRBV28	.	few	TRBJ2-7	CASSLEVGPEQYF	TGTGCCAGCAGTTTAGAGGTAGGACCCGAGCAGTACTTC
TRBV28	TRBD2	.	TRBJ2-2	CASVNTGGRFTGELFF	TGTGCCAGCGTAAATACGGGGGGAAGATTCACCGGGGAGCTGTTTTTT
TRBV6-5	TRBD1	.	TRBJ2-7	CASATGTGMNEQYF	TGTGCCAGCGCTACCGGGACAGGGATGAACGAGCAGTACTTC
TRBV6-5	.	once	TRBJ1-5	CASQITAGSNQPQHF	TGTGCCAGCCAGATTACGGCAGGGAGCAATCAGCCCCAGCATTTT
TRBV10-2	.	.	TRBJ2-7	CASSDGVDYEQYF	TGCGCCAGCAGTGACGGGGTGGACTACGAGCAGTACTTC
TRBV6-6	.	.	TRBJ2-7	CASTPRRGSLHYEQYF	TGTGCCAGCACCCCACGGAGGGGATCCCTTCACTACGAGCAGTACTTC
TRBV30	.	.	TRBJ1-5	CAWRAAGVNQPQHF	TGTGCCTGGCGCGCCGCCGGAGTCAATCAGCCCCAGCATTTT
TRBV5-1	TRBD2	.	TRBJ2-7	CASSLVLAGGSYEQYF	TGCGCCAGCAGCTTGGTCCTAGCGGGAGGCTCCTACGAGCAGTACTTC
TRBV29-1	.	.	TRBJ2-3	CSVVEGRGTDTQYF	TGCAGCGTTGTAGAGGGTCGAGGCACAGATACGCAGTATTTT
TRBV7-7	TRBD2	.	TRBJ2-1	CASSFGAGGPDNEQFF	TGTGCTAGCAGCTTCGGGGCGGGAGGGCCGGACAATGAGCAGTTCTTC
TRBV2	.	once	TRBJ2-7	CASSEAGKGGEQYF	TGTGCCAGCAGTGAAGCGGGGAAGGGTGGCGAGCAGTACTTC
TRBV4-1	.	.	TRBJ2-7	CASSQEGLGNLYEQYF	TGCGCCAGCAGCCAAGAAGGGTTAGGGAATCTGTACGAGCAGTACTTC
TRBV28	.	.	TRBJ1-5	CASSFAGNSNQPQHF	TGTGCCAGCAGTTTCGCAGGGAATAGCAATCAGCCCCAGCATTTT
TRBV18	TRBD1	.	TRBJ1-2	CASSPTTGASSYGYTF	TGTGCCAGCTCTCCTACCACAGGGGCTTCGAGCTATGGCTACACCTTC
TRBV6-1	.	.	TRBJ1-4	CASSEGGRQVFF	TGTGCCAGCAGTGAAGGTGGGAGACAGGTGTTTTTT
TRBV9	.	once	TRBJ2-3	CASSVIASSTDTQYF	TGTGCCAGCAGCGTAATTGCTAGCAGCACAGATACGCAGTATTTT
TRBV5-1	TRBD1	.	TRBJ1-5	CASSFDPGTALRPQHF	TGCGCCAGCAGCTTCGATCCGGGGACAGCATTAAGGCCCCAGCATTTT
TRBV7-7	TRBD1	few	TRBJ1-6	CASSSGTDNSPLHF	TGTGCCAGCAGCTCCGGGACAGATAATTCACCCCTCCACTTT
TRBV7-6	TRBD2	.	TRBJ2-3	CASSWSSGRDTQYF	TGTGCCAGCAGTTGGTCTAGCGGGAGGGATACGCAGTATTTT
TRBV15	TRBD2	few	TRBJ2-5	CATSRQRGGLAETQYF	TGTGCCACCAGCAGACAACGCGGGGGGCTCGCGGAGACCCAGTACTTC
TRBV15	.	.	TRBJ1-1	CATQKGGNTEAFF	TGTGCCACCCAAAAGGGGGGGAACACTGAAGCTTTCTTT